The T cell receptor beta chain described here comes from a study of T cell repertoires in cytomegalovirus infection. Across the study: The public TCR beta signatures pointed to both CMV infection and matching HLA type. Whole-study findings and limits: The ex vivo response was dominated by HLA-C-restricted CMV-specific TCR beta clonotypes. Adding up the frequency of public TCR beta families identified people who carried CMV plus the relevant HLA.

There are 16 residues in the CDR3. Per the germline V gene, CDR1 is SGHTA and CDR2 is FQGNSA. V lost 5 bases and J lost 2, with 15 bases in between. There are many counts of this clonotype. Its antigen is unidentified. One entry per CDR3 protein, called by TCRdb with MiXCR from the reads. This table has 200,000 to 300,000 distinct CDR3 sequences, around 8.7% appearing once. The sequence derives from a human donor in good health (CMV status not recorded). Some clones in this sample may be carry-over from other donors' samples. Sequences were obtained from PBMCs. V usage is TRBV7-2 and J usage is TRBJ1-4; D remains unclear. This CDR3 reads CASSLRPHPTNEKLFF. For the CDR3, the DNA is TGTGCCAGCAGCCTCCGTCCCCACCCGACTAATGAAAAACTGTTTTTT.